Listed here are 15 T cell receptor beta chains from one sample, sequenced in a study of T cell repertoires in cytomegalovirus infection. Their cognate antigens are unknown. Each CDR3 protein gets one entry after TCRdb re-called the reads with MiXCR. The repertoire consists of roughly 730,000 distinct CDR3 sequences, with 33% occurring once and the leading ten covering 15% to 20%. Sequences were derived from cultured PBMCs, sampled from culture after CMV antigen stimulation. The receptors originated from a human donor in good health (CMV status not recorded). Some clones in this sample may be carry-over from other donors' samples.

The rearrangement uses TRBV27 and TRBJ1-6; D unresolved. The CDR3 consists of 12 residues. The germline CDR1 and CDR2 sequences are MNHEY and SMNVEV (reference sequence). V was trimmed by 5 bases and J by 14 bases, leaving 13 bases between them. DNA of the CDR3: TGTGCCAGCAGTAACCAGCCTCCGGCCCTCCACTTT. Protein product: CASSNQPPALHF.

A few counts support this clonotype. This chain joins TRBV7-2 and TRBJ2-3; D is ambiguous. The CDR3 covers 11 residues. Germline lookup yields CDR1 SGHTA and CDR2 FQGNSA. V shed 1 base and J shed 12 bases, with 8 bases lying between them. The CDR3 sequence is CASSLEEKQYF. CDR3 bases: TGTGCCAGCAGCTTAGAAGAGAAACAGTATTTT.

This clonotype appeared a few times. CDR3 amino acids: CACAPIQGSYEQYF. Here the CDR3 DNA reads TGTGCCTGTGCGCCGATACAGGGATCCTACGAGCAGTACTTC. V and J are TRBV7-6 and TRBJ2-7; a possible D gene is TRBD1 (6 bases). The CDR3 is made up of 14 amino acids. V dropped 11 bases and J dropped 1 base, with 18 bases sitting between them. Germline assignment: CDR1 SGHVS and CDR2 FNYEAQ.

This clonotype was observed a handful of times. The V and J genes are TRBV20-1 and TRBJ1-1; weak D call: TRBD1 (6 bases). The CDR3 is 14 residues long. Per germline, CDR1 DFQATT and CDR2 SNEGSKA (reference sequence). Trimming left V 0 bases short and J 4 bases short, with 12 bases between. This chain's CDR3 is CSARDLRGATEAFF. The DNA for the CDR3 is TGCAGTGCTAGAGATCTGAGGGGGGCCACTGAAGCTTTCTTT.

This clonotype has just one count. DNA of the CDR3: TGTGCCAGTAGTATGGGCAGGAGCTCCTACAATGAGCAGTTCTTC. This codes for CASSMGRSSYNEQFF. The chain has TRBV19 and TRBJ2-1; D is uncertain. Trimming took 3 bases from V and 0 from J, leaving 9 bases between them. The CDR3 totals 15 residues. Germline V CDR1 and CDR2: LNHDA, SQIVND (reference sequence). The whole variable domain, remainder taken from reference TRBV19 and TRBJ2-1, is DGGITQSPKYLFRKEGQNVTLSCEQNLNHDAMYWYRQDPGQGLRLIYYSQIVNDFQKGDIAEGYSVSREKKESFPLTVTSAQKNPTAFYLCASSMGRSSYNEQFFGPGTRLTVL.

The rearrangement links TRBV5-4 to TRBJ2-1, with D possibly matching TRBD2 (6 bases). Germline lookup yields CDR1 SGHNT and CDR2 YYREEE (reference sequence). The CDR3 spans 16 residues. With 3 bases removed from V and 3 bases from J, the gap between germline ends came to 16 bases. This CDR3 is CASSSGDGRFYNEQFF. The CDR3 bases are TGTGCCAGCAGCTCGGGGGACGGACGGTTCTACAATGAGCAGTTCTTC.

The genes are TRBV4-1 and TRBJ1-5; perhaps TRBD1 as D (5 bases). The CDR3 sequence is 16 residues long. Trimming took off 3 bases at V and 9 bases at J, with 21 bases between the two ends. Germline V gene lookup returns CDR1 MGHRA and CDR2 YSYEKL. The CDR3 DNA reads as TGCGCCAGCAGCCAGGGCCCCGGGACCCGGGGTCGGCCCCAGCATTTT. Protein sequence: CASSQGPGTRGRPQHF.

This clonotype was detected a few times. This chain uses TRBV5-6 with TRBJ2-4; D call uncertain. Trimming left V 3 bases short and J 12 bases short, with 13 bases between. The CDR3 spans 12 residues. Germline CDR1 SGHDT, CDR2 YYEEEE. CDR3 DNA sequence: TGTGCCAGCAGCTGGGGTTCTCTCCGTCAGTACTTC. It translates to CASSWGSLRQYF. Using reference TRBV5-6 and TRBJ2-4 for the parts outside the CDR3, the full variable domain is DAGVTQSPTHLIKTRGQQVTLRCSPKSGHDTVSWYQQALGQGPQFIFQYYEEEERQRGNFPDRFSGHQFPNYSSELNVNALLLGDSALYLCASSWGSLRQYFGAGTRLSVL.

This chain links TRBV28 with TRBJ1-1, with D hard to call. Between the trimmed V and J ends, which lost 6 bases and 8 bases, there was a span of 19 bases. Per the germline V gene, CDR1 is MDHEN and CDR2 is SYDVKM. CDR3 length: 14 amino acids. In DNA, the CDR3 is TGTGCCAGCAGGATCCCGGGCCCGCTTCCAGAAGCTTTCTTT. Protein: CASRIPGPLPEAFF.

The chain employs TRBV29-1 and TRBJ2-5; 7 bases fit TRBD2. CDR1 and CDR2 (germline): SQVTM, ANQGSEA. Unmatched junction bases numbered 9, after V lost 3 bases and J lost 5 bases. This CDR3 contains 14 residues. In DNA form, the CDR3 reads TGCAGCGTTGATTTCGCGGGGGACCGGGAGACCCAGTACTTC. It codes for CSVDFAGDRETQYF.

This clonotype was counted ten times or more. The rearrangement links TRBV7-8 to TRBJ2-3; D not resolved. The CDR3 runs to 17 residues. Trimming left V 0 bases short and J 6 bases short, with 19 bases between. The germline V gene encodes CDR1 SGHVS and CDR2 FQNEAQ. The DNA for the CDR3 is TGTGCCAGCAGCTTAGCGGGTCTACCGCCTAACATTGATACGCAGTATTTT. Protein sequence: CASSLAGLPPNIDTQYF.

The CDR3 region is CASSPASRSYEQYF. The CDR3 nucleotides read TGTGCCAGCAGTCCAGCCTCACGCTCCTACGAGCAGTACTTC. J is TRBJ2-7 and V is TRBV27, with D uncertain. The CDR3 spans 14 residues. CDR1 is MNHEY, CDR2 SMNVEV, per germline (reference sequence). V lost 5 bases, J lost 0 bases, and 11 bases lay in between.

This clonotype has a handful of counts. This chain joins TRBV7-6 and TRBJ1-4; D may be TRBD1 (5 bases). In germline, CDR1 is SGHVS, CDR2 FNYEAQ. The CDR3 loop spans 13 amino acids. V was clipped by 5 bases and J by 4 bases, with 8 bases between them. The CDR3 loop reads CASSPDSNEKLFF. CDR3 sequence (DNA): TGTGCCAGCAGCCCCGACAGTAATGAAAAACTGTTTTTT. Full variable domain (missing parts from reference TRBV7-6 and TRBJ1-4): GAGVSQSPRYKVTKRGQDVALRCDPISGHVSLYWYRQALGQGPEFLTYFNYEAQQDKSGLPNDRFSAERPEGSISTLTIQRTEQRDSAMYRCASSPDSNEKLFFGSGTQLSVL.

The rearrangement uses TRBV6-5 and TRBJ2-5; D gene uncertain. Per germline, CDR1 MNHEY and CDR2 SVGAGI. Trimming pared 6 bases from V and 10 bases from J, leaving 12 bases between. The CDR3 has 11 residues. CDR3 sequence: CASRHQSNQYF. The CDR3 DNA reads TGTGCCAGCAGACACCAGAGTAACCAGTACTTC.

This clonotype was seen ten or more times. The chain recombines TRBV7-8 with TRBJ2-7; possible D gene TRBD2, 6 bases. The V end lost 6 bases, the J end lost 4 bases, and 13 bases lay between the germline ends. From germline, CDR1 is SGHVS and CDR2 FQNEAQ. The CDR3 extends over 13 amino acids. CDR3 region: CASSTSGLYEQYF. The CDR3, as DNA: TGTGCCAGCAGTACGAGCGGGTTGTACGAGCAGTACTTC.